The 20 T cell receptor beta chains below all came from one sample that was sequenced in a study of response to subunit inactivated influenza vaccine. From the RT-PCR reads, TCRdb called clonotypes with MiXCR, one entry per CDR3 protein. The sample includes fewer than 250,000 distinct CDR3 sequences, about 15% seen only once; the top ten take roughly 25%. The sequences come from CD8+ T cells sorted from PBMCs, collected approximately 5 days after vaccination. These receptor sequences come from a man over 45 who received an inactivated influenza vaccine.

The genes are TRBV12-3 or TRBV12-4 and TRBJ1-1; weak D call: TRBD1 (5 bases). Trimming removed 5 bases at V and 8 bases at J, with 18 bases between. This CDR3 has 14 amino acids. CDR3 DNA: TGTGCCAGCAGTGGGGGAGCCTCCTTAATCGAAGCTTTCTTT. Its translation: CASSGGASLIEAFF.

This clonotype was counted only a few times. DNA of the CDR3: TGTGCCAGCAGCCCAGGGGGCCTTTTTGGCTACACCTTC. Its protein is CASSPGGLFGYTF. The chain has TRBV27 and TRBJ1-2; TRBD1 agrees at 8 bases. V dropped 6 bases and J dropped 7; count of bases not matched to a gene: 7. CDR3 size: 13 residues. CDR1 is MNHEY, CDR2 SMNVEV, per germline (reference sequence).

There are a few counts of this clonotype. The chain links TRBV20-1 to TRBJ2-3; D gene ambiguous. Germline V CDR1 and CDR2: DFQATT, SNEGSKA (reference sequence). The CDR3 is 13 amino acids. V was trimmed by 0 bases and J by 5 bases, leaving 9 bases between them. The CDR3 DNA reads TGCAGTGCTAGAGATCCGAGAGTAGATACGCAGTATTTT. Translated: CSARDPRVDTQYF.

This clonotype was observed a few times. CDR3 sequence reads: CASSLWGVETQYF. In DNA, the CDR3 is TGTGCCAGCAGTTTATGGGGGGTAGAGACCCAGTACTTC. This chain links TRBV12-3 or TRBV12-4 with TRBJ2-5, with TRBD2 as a possible D gene (6 bases). The length of the CDR3 is 13 residues. V was cut by 2 bases and J by 4 bases, with 8 bases left in between.

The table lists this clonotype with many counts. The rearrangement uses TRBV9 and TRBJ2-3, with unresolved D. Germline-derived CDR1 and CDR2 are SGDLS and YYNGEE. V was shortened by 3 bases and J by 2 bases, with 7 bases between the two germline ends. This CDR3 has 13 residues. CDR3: CASSGTPTDTQYF. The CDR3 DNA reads TGTGCCAGCAGCGGCACTCCCACAGATACGCAGTATTTT.

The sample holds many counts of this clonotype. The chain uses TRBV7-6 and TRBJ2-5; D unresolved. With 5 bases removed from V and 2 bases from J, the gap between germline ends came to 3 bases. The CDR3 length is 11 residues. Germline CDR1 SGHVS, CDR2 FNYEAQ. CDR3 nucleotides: TGTGCCAGCAGCCCACAAGAGACCCAGTACTTC. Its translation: CASSPQETQYF. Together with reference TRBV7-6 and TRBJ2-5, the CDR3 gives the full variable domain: GAGVSQSPRYKVTKRGQDVALRCDPISGHVSLYWYRQALGQGPEFLTYFNYEAQQDKSGLPNDRFSAERPEGSISTLTIQRTEQRDSAMYRCASSPQETQYFGPGTRLLVL.

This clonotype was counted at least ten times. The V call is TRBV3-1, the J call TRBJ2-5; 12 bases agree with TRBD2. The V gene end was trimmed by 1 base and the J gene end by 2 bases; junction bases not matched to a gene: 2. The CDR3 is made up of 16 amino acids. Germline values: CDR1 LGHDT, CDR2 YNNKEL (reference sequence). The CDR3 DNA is TGTGCCAGCAGCCAAGGTCTAGCGGGAGGGCAAGAGACCCAGTACTTC. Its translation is CASSQGLAGGQETQYF.

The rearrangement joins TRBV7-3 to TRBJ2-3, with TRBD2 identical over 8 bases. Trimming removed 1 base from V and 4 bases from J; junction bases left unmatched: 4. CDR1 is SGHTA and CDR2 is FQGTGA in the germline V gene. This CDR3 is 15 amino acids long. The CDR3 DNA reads TGTGCCAGCAGCTTAATGGGACTAGGTTCAGATACGCAGTATTTT. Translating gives CASSLMGLGSDTQYF.

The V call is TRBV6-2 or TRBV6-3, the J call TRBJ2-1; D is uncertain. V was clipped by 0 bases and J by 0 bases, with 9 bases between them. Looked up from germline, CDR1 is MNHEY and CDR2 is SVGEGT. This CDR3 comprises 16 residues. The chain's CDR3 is CASSYSTGRSYNEQFF. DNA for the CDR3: TGTGCCAGCAGTTACTCGACTGGTCGCTCCTACAATGAGCAGTTCTTC.

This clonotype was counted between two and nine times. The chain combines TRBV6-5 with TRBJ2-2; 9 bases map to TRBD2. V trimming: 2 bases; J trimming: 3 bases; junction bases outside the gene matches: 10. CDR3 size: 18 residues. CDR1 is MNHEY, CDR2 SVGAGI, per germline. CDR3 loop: CASSYEKLGLADTGELFF. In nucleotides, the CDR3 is TGTGCCAGCAGTTACGAAAAGCTGGGACTAGCTGACACCGGGGAGCTGTTTTTT.

The CDR3 DNA is TGTGCCAGCAGCTTCGGGGGACTAGCGGGGGTTTCCTACAATGAGCAGTTCTTC. Amino acids: CASSFGGLAGVSYNEQFF. This chain links TRBV11-2 with TRBJ2-1, with TRBD2 matching 14 bases. V lost 3 bases and J lost 1; bases outside the gene matches: 5. Germline CDR1 SGHAT, CDR2 FQNNGV. The CDR3 is made up of 18 amino acids.

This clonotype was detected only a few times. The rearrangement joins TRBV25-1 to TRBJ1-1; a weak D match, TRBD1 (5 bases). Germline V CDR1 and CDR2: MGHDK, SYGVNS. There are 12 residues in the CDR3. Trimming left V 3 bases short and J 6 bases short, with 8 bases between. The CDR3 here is CASSEGGPEAFF. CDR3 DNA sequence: TGTGCCAGCAGTGAGGGGGGTCCTGAAGCTTTCTTT.

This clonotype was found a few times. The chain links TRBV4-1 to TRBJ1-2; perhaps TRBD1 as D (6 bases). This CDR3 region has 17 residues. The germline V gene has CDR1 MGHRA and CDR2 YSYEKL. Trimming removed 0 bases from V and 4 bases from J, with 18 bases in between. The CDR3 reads CASSQEIMTGQIYGYTF. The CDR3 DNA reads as TGCGCCAGCAGCCAAGAAATAATGACAGGCCAAATCTATGGCTACACCTTC.

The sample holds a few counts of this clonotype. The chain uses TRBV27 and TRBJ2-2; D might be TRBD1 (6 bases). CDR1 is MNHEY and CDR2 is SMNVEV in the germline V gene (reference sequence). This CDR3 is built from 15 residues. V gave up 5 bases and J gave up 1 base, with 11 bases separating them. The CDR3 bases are TGTGCCAGCAGTCCACGGACAGAGAACACCGGGGAGCTGTTTTTT. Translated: CASSPRTENTGELFF.

The CDR3, as DNA: TGTGCCAGCAGCGTAGCCAACACAGATACGCAGTATTTT. It is translated as CASSVANTDTQYF. The V call is TRBV9, the J call TRBJ2-3; D gene ambiguous. The germline V gene encodes CDR1 SGDLS and CDR2 YYNGEE. This CDR3 comprises 13 residues. V was pared by 0 bases and J by 2 bases, with 4 bases between. The entire variable domain, with the rest obtained from reference TRBV9 and TRBJ2-3, is as follows: DSGVTQTPKHLITATGQRVTLRCSPRSGDLSVYWYQQSLDQGLQFLIQYYNGEERAKGNILERFSAQQFPDLHSELNLSSLELGDSALYFCASSVANTDTQYFGPGTRLTVL.

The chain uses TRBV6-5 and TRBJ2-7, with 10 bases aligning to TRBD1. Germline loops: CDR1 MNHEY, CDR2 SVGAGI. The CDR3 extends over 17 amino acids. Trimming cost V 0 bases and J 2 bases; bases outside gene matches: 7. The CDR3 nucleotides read TGTGCCAGCAGTTACTCGAGGCTTGGACAGGGGGCCTACGAGCAGTACTTC. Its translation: CASSYSRLGQGAYEQYF.

The CDR3 is CASSKDLYEQYF. CDR3 coding DNA: TGTGCCAGCAGCAAGGACCTCTACGAGCAGTACTTC. The rearrangement joins TRBV5-6 to TRBJ2-7; D ambiguous. The CDR3 length is 12 residues. Germline V gene sequence: CDR1 SGHDT, CDR2 YYEEEE. The V end was cut by 4 bases, the J end by 3 bases, with 8 bases between.

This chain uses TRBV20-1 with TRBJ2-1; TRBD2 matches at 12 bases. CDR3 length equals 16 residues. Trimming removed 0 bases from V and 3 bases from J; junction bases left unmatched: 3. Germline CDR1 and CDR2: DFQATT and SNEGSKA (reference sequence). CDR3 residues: CSARDTSGRYYNEQFF. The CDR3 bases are TGCAGTGCTAGAGATACTAGCGGGAGGTACTACAATGAGCAGTTCTTC.

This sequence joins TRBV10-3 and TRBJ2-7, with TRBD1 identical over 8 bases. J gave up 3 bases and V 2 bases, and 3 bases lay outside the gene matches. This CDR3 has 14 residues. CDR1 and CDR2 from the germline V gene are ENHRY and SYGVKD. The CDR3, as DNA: TGTGCCATCAGTGAGGGACAGGGTGGCTACGAGCAGTACTTC. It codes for CAISEGQGGYEQYF.

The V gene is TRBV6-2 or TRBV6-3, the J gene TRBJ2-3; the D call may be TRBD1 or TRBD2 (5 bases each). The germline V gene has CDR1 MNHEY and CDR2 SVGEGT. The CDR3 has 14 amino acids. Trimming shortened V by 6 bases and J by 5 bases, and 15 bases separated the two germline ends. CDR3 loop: CASSREIAGDTQYF. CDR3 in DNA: TGTGCCAGCAGCAGGGAAATCGCGGGAGATACGCAGTATTTT.